This entry lists 21 T cell receptor beta chains sequenced from one sample in a study of T cell responses to AZD1222 COVID-19 vaccine. The repertoire was sequenced with immunoSEQ multiplex PCR; TCRdb's copy has only in-frame clones and lacks some. The data contain approximately 130,000 clones, more than 85% of them singletons. The source was peripheral blood, collected on day 0 of AZD1222 vaccination. The source of these receptors is an adult in good health.

V is TRBV27 and J is TRBJ2-3; tentatively, D is TRBD2 (6 bases). The CDR3 sequence is 14 residues long. Between the trimmed V and J ends, which lost 5 bases and 6 bases, there was a span of 15 bases. The germline CDR1 and CDR2 sequences are MNHEY and SMNVEV (reference sequence). The CDR3 spells CASSIRGSADTQYF. The CDR3 DNA is TGTGCCAGCAGTATCCGGGGGAGCGCGGATACGCAGTATTTT.

The CDR3 region has the DNA TGTGCCAGCAGTTACTCAGCCCTTACGAACTATGGCTACACCTTC. Translated: CASSYSALTNYGYTF. V is TRBV6-5 and J is TRBJ1-2; D remains ambiguous. V gave up 0 bases and J gave up 2 bases, with 10 bases separating them. The CDR3 covers 15 residues. The germline V gene has CDR1 MNHEY and CDR2 SVGAGI.

V usage is TRBV18 and J usage is TRBJ1-2; D is uncertain. Trimming removed 3 bases from V and 6 bases from J, with 14 bases in between. The CDR3 has 14 amino acids. Germline CDR1 is KGHSH and CDR2 is LQKENI. Written as DNA, the CDR3 is TGTGCCAGCTCACCTGGGCGGCCCCCGGATGGCTACACCTTC. As protein: CASSPGRPPDGYTF. Complete variable domain (other parts from reference TRBV18 and TRBJ1-2): NAGVMQNPRHLVRRRGQEARLRCSPMKGHSHVYWYRQLPEEGLKFMVYLQKENIIDESGMPKERFSAEFPKEGPSILRIQQVVRGDSAAYFCASSPGRPPDGYTFGSGTRLTVV.

V gene TRBV5-4 combines with J gene TRBJ1-2; 10 bases fit TRBD1. CDR3 size: 17 residues. J was trimmed by 4 bases and V by 1 base; bases with no gene match: 10. Germline V lookup: CDR1 SGHNT, CDR2 YYREEE (reference sequence). This CDR3 is CASSLFRGGTGAYGYTF. DNA of the CDR3: TGTGCCAGCAGCTTGTTCCGAGGCGGGACAGGGGCCTATGGCTACACCTTC.

The chain uses TRBV5-4 and TRBJ1-2, with D possibly being TRBD1 (6 bases). The CDR3 length is 16 residues. Between the trimmed V and J ends, which lost 0 bases and 0 bases, there was a span of 12 bases. The germline V gene encodes CDR1 SGHNT and CDR2 YYREEE (reference sequence). The CDR3, as DNA: TGTGCCAGCAGCTTGGCGCGGGACACCCCTAACTATGGCTACACCTTC. Protein product: CASSLARDTPNYGYTF.

This chain uses TRBV6-5 with TRBJ1-5; 7 bases agree with TRBD1. Per germline, CDR1 MNHEY and CDR2 SVGAGI. The CDR3 covers 15 residues. V was pared by 6 bases and J by 4 bases, with 9 bases of the junction left unmatched. CDR3 in amino acids: CASREGRGVNQPQHF. CDR3 bases: TGTGCCAGCAGGGAGGGCAGGGGGGTGAATCAGCCCCAGCATTTT.

The chain links TRBV5-1 to TRBJ1-4; D is unresolved. Germline CDR1 and CDR2: SGHRS and YFSETQ. Trimming cost V 1 base and J 4 bases, with 5 bases left between them. This CDR3 is 13 amino acids long. Here the CDR3 DNA reads TGCGCCAGCAGCTTGCAGGATAATGAAAAACTGTTTTTT. The encoded protein is CASSLQDNEKLFF.

The V call is TRBV18, the J call TRBJ2-7; the D is unclear. V dropped 2 bases and J dropped 4 bases, with 6 bases sitting between them. Germline lookup yields CDR1 KGHSH and CDR2 LQKENI. CDR3 size: 12 residues. CDR3 loop: CASSPRAYEQYF. For the CDR3, the DNA is TGTGCCAGCTCACCAAGGGCGTACGAGCAGTACTTC.

V gene TRBV7-8 combines with J gene TRBJ2-3; 7 nucleotides agree with TRBD2. Germline loops: CDR1 SGHVS, CDR2 FQNEAQ. The CDR3 sequence is 15 residues long. J lost 1 base, V lost 5 bases, and 6 bases had no gene match. In DNA form, the CDR3 reads TGTGCCAGCAGCCCCCAGCGGGGCCGCACAGATACGCAGTATTTT. Its translation: CASSPQRGRTDTQYF.

This chain connects TRBV4-2 to TRBJ1-4; possibly TRBD1 for D (6 bases). V lost 6 bases, J lost 8 bases, and 19 bases lay in between. Per germline, CDR1 LGHNA and CDR2 YNFKEQ. The CDR3 extends over 15 amino acids. The DNA for the CDR3 is TGTGCCAGCAGGGGCGAGGGGGGCGAACGGGAAAAACTGTTTTTT. It is translated as CASRGEGGEREKLFF.

J is TRBJ1-2 and V is TRBV10-2, with D unclear. The V end lost 3 bases, the J end lost 0 bases, and 8 bases lay between the germline ends. This CDR3 has 14 residues. The germline gives CDR1 WSHSY, CDR2 SAAADI. CDR3 coding DNA: TGCGCCAGCAGTGAAACGGTAGCTAACTATGGCTACACCTTC. It codes for CASSETVANYGYTF.

The genes are TRBV11-2 and TRBJ2-2, with a weak D call TRBD2 (5 bases). Germline values: CDR1 SGHAT, CDR2 FQNNGV. The CDR3 runs 14 residues. Trimming took off 2 bases at V and 4 bases at J, with 8 bases between the two ends. Here the CDR3 DNA reads TGTGCCAGCAGCTTACAGGACTCCACCGGGGAGCTGTTTTTT. It specifies CASSLQDSTGELFF.

The rearrangement joins TRBV19 to TRBJ1-6; D perhaps matches TRBD1 (5 bases). The V gene's germline CDR1 is LNHDA and CDR2 SQIVND (reference sequence). The CDR3 sequence is 15 residues long. Trimming removed 3 bases from V and 5 bases from J, with 11 bases in between. CDR3 in DNA: TGTGCCAGTAGTATGTCGTGGGGGAATAATTCACCCCTCCACTTT. It codes for CASSMSWGNNSPLHF.

This clone has just one count. The V and J genes are TRBV5-1 and TRBJ1-6, with TRBD1 identical over 7 bases. The CDR3 consists of 15 residues. Germline V lookup: CDR1 SGHRS, CDR2 YFSETQ. The junction had 4 bases not matched to a gene; V was cut back by 0 bases and J by 7 bases. Here the CDR3 DNA reads TGCGCCAGCAGCTTGGGAGGGACAGAGAATTCACCCCTCCACTTT. Translation gives CASSLGGTENSPLHF.

The chain uses TRBV6-1 and TRBJ2-7; D might be TRBD1 (6 bases). Germline loops: CDR1 MNHNS, CDR2 SASEGT. V was clipped by 1 base and J by 2 bases, with 12 bases between them. CDR3 length equals 15 residues. The CDR3 sequence: CASSEGETGAYEQYF. In DNA, the CDR3 is TGTGCCAGCAGTGAAGGGGAGACAGGAGCCTACGAGCAGTACTTC.

The chain recombines TRBV7-8 with TRBJ2-7; either TRBD1 or TRBD2 may supply D (5 bases each). V was cut by 5 bases and J by 2 bases, with 16 bases left in between. Germline V gives CDR1 SGHVS, CDR2 FQNEAQ. The CDR3 is 15 residues long. For the CDR3, the DNA is TGTGCCAGCAGCGGGAGTCGGGACGTAACCTACGAGCAGTACTTC. Amino acids: CASSGSRDVTYEQYF.

The chain has TRBV19 and TRBJ2-3, with 13 bases aligning to TRBD2. Germline lookup yields CDR1 LNHDA and CDR2 SQIVND (reference sequence). The trim removed 7 bases at V and 4 bases at J, leaving 2 bases unmatched. The CDR3 runs 14 residues. The CDR3 DNA is TGTGCCAGTACCACTAGCGGGGGGGCAGATACGCAGTATTTT. Its translation: CASTTSGGADTQYF.

The chain couples TRBV27 to TRBJ1-1, with a possible D match to TRBD1 (5 bases). The CDR3 is 14 amino acids. The germline CDR1 and CDR2 sequences are MNHEY and SMNVEV (reference sequence). V was cut by 5 bases and J by 6 bases, with 16 bases left in between. In DNA form, the CDR3 reads TGTGCCAGCAGTCCGTCCGGGGCTGGGGCTGAAGCTTTCTTT. It encodes CASSPSGAGAEAFF.

The chain is built from TRBV12-5 and TRBJ2-5; D is uncertain. This CDR3 is built from 13 residues. V was shortened by 6 bases and J by 5 bases, with 13 bases between the two germline ends. CDR1 and CDR2 (germline): LGHNT, FRNRAP. CDR3 in amino acids: CASGPSGKETQYF. The CDR3 nucleotides are TGTGCTAGTGGCCCGAGTGGGAAGGAGACCCAGTACTTC.

The CDR3 DNA sequence: TGTGCCAGCAGTTTTGGACAGGGGGGGAACAATGAGCAGTTCTTC. Its protein product is CASSFGQGGNNEQFF. The J gene is TRBJ2-1, the V gene TRBV28, with 10 bases that match TRBD1. Trimming removed 3 bases from V and 5 bases from J; junction bases left unmatched: 4. Germline-derived CDR1 and CDR2 are MDHEN and SYDVKM. The CDR3 totals 15 residues.

The rearrangement links TRBV2 to TRBJ2-7; D is possibly TRBD1 (5 bases). Between the trimmed V and J ends, which lost 5 bases and 5 bases, there was a span of 13 bases. From germline, CDR1 is SNHLY and CDR2 FYNNEI. The CDR3 consists of 13 residues. The CDR3 region has the DNA TGTGCCAGCAGTTACGACGACAGCGACGAGCAGTACTTC. As protein: CASSYDDSDEQYF.